The 15 T cell receptor beta chains below all came from one sample that was sequenced in a study of control samples from healthy donors and cancer patients. The method was immunoSEQ multiplex PCR; TCRdb's version includes in-frame clones alone and lacks a portion of them. The sample has 350,000 to 450,000 clones; 80% to 95% are singletons. Material: PBMCs. Source of these receptors: a man aged 35-49 years with head and neck cancer.

The chain joins TRBV28 to TRBJ2-7, with 8 bases that match TRBD2. CDR3 length: 14 amino acids. The trim removed 3 bases at V and 3 bases at J, leaving 4 bases unmatched. Germline-derived CDR1 and CDR2 are MDHEN and SYDVKM. As DNA, the CDR3 is TGTGCCAGCAGTTTCGGGGGGGAAGGCTACGAGCAGTACTTC. It is translated as CASSFGGEGYEQYF.

The chain carries TRBV10-2 and TRBJ2-7, with D hard to call. Germline values: CDR1 WSHSY, CDR2 SAAADI. The germline V and J ends were trimmed by 6 bases and 6 bases, with 15 bases remaining between them. The CDR3 totals 13 residues. The CDR3 spells CASSSRLLVEQYF. Here the CDR3 DNA reads TGCGCCAGCAGCTCCAGGCTCCTGGTCGAGCAGTACTTC.

J is TRBJ2-7 and V is TRBV6-6; 10 bases line up with TRBD1. This CDR3 spans 14 amino acids. Germline trimming cut 6 bases from V and 3 bases from J; bases unmatched to any gene: 5. Germline V gene data show CDR1 as MNHNY and CDR2 as SVGAGI (reference sequence). The CDR3 nucleotides read TGTGCCAGCAGGGGGACAGGGGACGGCTACGAGCAGTACTTC. Its protein product is CASRGTGDGYEQYF.

This chain joins TRBV12-3 or TRBV12-4 and TRBJ1-1; D gene ambiguous. Trimming pared 5 bases from V and 1 base from J, leaving 8 bases between. There are 13 residues in the CDR3. DNA for the CDR3: TGTGCCAGCAGTCAAGGCAAGAACACTGAAGCTTTCTTT. As protein: CASSQGKNTEAFF.

The chain uses TRBV9 and TRBJ2-3, with 8 bases matching TRBD2. CDR1 is SGDLS, CDR2 YYNGEE, per germline. J was trimmed by 5 bases and V by 4 bases; bases with no gene match: 12. CDR3 length: 16 amino acids. The CDR3 coding sequence is TGTGCCAGCAGCCCCTCGGGACTAGACGAGCGAGATACGCAGTATTTT. Translating it yields CASSPSGLDERDTQYF.

V and J are TRBV27 and TRBJ2-1, with TRBD2 identical over 7 bases. From germline, CDR1 is MNHEY and CDR2 SMNVEV (reference sequence). This CDR3 is 14 amino acids long. The V segment lost 3 bases and the J segment 5 bases; nucleotides outside the gene matches: 4. The CDR3 DNA is TGTGCCAGCAGTTTGAGCGGGAAAAACAATGAGCAGTTCTTC. Translated, it gives CASSLSGKNNEQFF.

This clone is termed medium-sized. The CDR3 nucleotides are TGTGCCAGCAGCGAACCGGGACTAGAGTTTGGGGAGCAGTACTTC. It codes for CASSEPGLEFGEQYF. The chain uses TRBV4-2 and TRBJ2-7; 8 bases are a match to TRBD2. Per the germline V gene, CDR1 is LGHNA and CDR2 is YNFKEQ. This CDR3 has 15 amino acids. With V trimmed by 5 bases and J by 7 bases, 13 bases remained unmatched.

The chain is built from TRBV25-1 and TRBJ1-6; the match to TRBD1 covers 10 bases. The CDR3 covers 15 residues. Losses at the gene ends were 6 bases for V and 8 bases for J; bases not matched to a gene: 7. Germline assignment: CDR1 MGHDK and CDR2 SYGVNS. CDR3: CASSQTGTGDSPLHF. The DNA of the CDR3 is TGTGCCAGCAGCCAAACCGGGACAGGGGATTCACCCCTCCACTTT.

This sequence joins TRBV4-1 and TRBJ1-6; 11 bases agree with TRBD1. The CDR3 runs 18 residues. Germline trimming cut 1 base from V and 8 bases from J; bases unmatched to any gene: 10. Germline-derived CDR1 and CDR2 are MGHRA and YSYEKL. The CDR3 DNA sequence: TGCGCCAGCAGCCAAGCAACGGGACAGGGGGTTTCTCATTCACCCCTCCACTTT. Encoded protein: CASSQATGQGVSHSPLHF.

The chain has TRBV10-3 and TRBJ1-4, with 7 bases identical to TRBD1. The length of the CDR3 is 14 residues. CDR1 ENHRY and CDR2 SYGVKD come from the germline V gene. V shed 6 bases, J shed 3 bases, and the junction held 4 bases outside the gene matches. The CDR3 region is CAISEGQSNEKLFF. The CDR3 region has the DNA TGTGCCATCAGCGAGGGACAGTCTAATGAAAAACTGTTTTTT.

The CDR3 region has the DNA TGTGCCAGCAGCTTAGTAACCCCTAGCGGGGCCACAGATACGCAGTATTTT. It specifies CASSLVTPSGATDTQYF. V usage is TRBV7-8 and J usage is TRBJ2-3, with TRBD2 identical over 9 bases. CDR3 length: 17 residues. CDR1 and CDR2 from the germline V gene are SGHVS and FQNEAQ. After removal of 1 base from V and 2 bases from J, the junction contained 7 bases not matched to a gene.

This chain links TRBV7-2 with TRBJ1-6, with 7 bases that match TRBD1. The CDR3 is 17 amino acids. J gave up 5 bases and V 2 bases, and 9 bases lay outside the gene matches. Germline loops: CDR1 SGHTA, CDR2 FQGNSA. The CDR3 loop is CASSLNPGTVNNSPLHF. Here the CDR3 DNA reads TGTGCCAGCAGCTTAAATCCCGGGACAGTTAATAATTCACCCCTCCACTTT.

The genes are TRBV28 and TRBJ2-2, with D perhaps matching TRBD2 (5 bases). CDR3 length equals 16 residues. Germline CDR1 MDHEN, CDR2 SYDVKM. Trimming pared 6 bases from V and 0 bases from J, leaving 14 bases between. The DNA of the CDR3 is TGTGCCAGCAGCCAGGAGCGGATAGCGAACACCGGGGAGCTGTTTTTT. Translation: CASSQERIANTGELFF.

Turning to this clone: One end of the junction fails to match germline, which may point to a read error. This chain connects TRBV27 to TRBJ2-1; tentative D call: TRBD2 (6 bases). Germline CDR1 and CDR2: MNHEY and SMNVEV (reference sequence). The CDR3 is 15 amino acids. CDR3 loop: CASSPIGGTYNEQLF. CDR3 bases: TGTGCCAGCAGCCCCATCGGCGGGACCTACAATGAGCAGCTCTTC.

The chain carries TRBV3-1 (or the pseudogene TRBV3-2) and TRBJ2-2; D may be TRBD1 (6 bases). The V gene's germline CDR1 is LGHDT and CDR2 YNNKEL (reference sequence). Trimming shortened V by 1 base and J by 7 bases, and 13 bases separated the two germline ends. CDR3 length equals 15 residues. The CDR3 DNA sequence: TGTGCCAGCAGCCAAGGGGGGCCGATGATCGGGGAGCTGTTTTTT. Encoded protein: CASSQGGPMIGELFF.